This T cell receptor (beta chain) was recorded in a study of blood T cell repertoires in COVID-19. Turning to the study itself: PBMCs, B-cell-depleted T cells, or T cells were the source of the cDNA or gDNA that made up the material.

The protocol was immunoSEQ multiplex PCR, while the TCRdb copy is restricted to in-frame clones and leaves out a portion. The sample lists under 300,000 clones, roughly 89% occurring once. Across 24 US areas, participants ranged in age from about 18 to 90 years. Participant-reported clinical history was the basis for cohort assignment. Cohort 3 donors were reported recovered after two negative PCRs, clearance, or symptom resolution. In this sample, this clone turned up once. This CDR3 contains 13 residues. V was trimmed by 3 bases and J by 6 bases, leaving 9 bases between them. CDR1 SGDLS and CDR2 YYNGEE come from the germline V gene.

The sequencing input was PBMCs or T cells enriched from blood (not recorded which). This chain joins TRBV9 and TRBJ2-2; unclear D gene. The sequence came from a woman between 55 and 75 years old who had recovered from COVID-19. CDR3 amino acids: CASSANSPGELFF. DNA for the CDR3: TGTGCCAGCAGCGCGAATAGTCCCGGGGAGCTGTTTTTT.